The sequence of this TCR beta chain was determined in a study of human T cells and chemical hapten exposure. Study information: Upper inner arm skin measuring approximately 2 cm by approximately 2 cm received 2% DPC for sensitization.

J was trimmed by 2 bases and V by 2 bases; bases with no gene match: 4. The germline CDR1 and CDR2 sequences are KGHSH and LQKENI. The length of the CDR3 is 15 residues. Time point specified: pre-sensitization, week 0. This sample's treatment: therapeutic diphenylcyclopropenone sensitization with weekly scalp DPC. TCRdb independently ran MiXCR on the RACE reads; one entry per CDR3 protein. The table shows about 80,000 distinct CDR3 sequences, with around 13% occurring only once. The chain links TRBV18 to TRBJ2-3; TRBD1 matches at 7 bases. The receptor was derived from a woman between 45 and 60 years old with alopecia areata. Some clones in this sample may be carry-over from other donors' samples. The starting material was whole blood, obtained in connection with sensitization to the hapten diphenylcyclopropenone (DPC). The chain's CDR3 is CASSPGTEATDTQYF. CDR3 DNA: TGTGCCAGCTCACCAGGGACAGAAGCCACAGATACGCAGTATTTT.